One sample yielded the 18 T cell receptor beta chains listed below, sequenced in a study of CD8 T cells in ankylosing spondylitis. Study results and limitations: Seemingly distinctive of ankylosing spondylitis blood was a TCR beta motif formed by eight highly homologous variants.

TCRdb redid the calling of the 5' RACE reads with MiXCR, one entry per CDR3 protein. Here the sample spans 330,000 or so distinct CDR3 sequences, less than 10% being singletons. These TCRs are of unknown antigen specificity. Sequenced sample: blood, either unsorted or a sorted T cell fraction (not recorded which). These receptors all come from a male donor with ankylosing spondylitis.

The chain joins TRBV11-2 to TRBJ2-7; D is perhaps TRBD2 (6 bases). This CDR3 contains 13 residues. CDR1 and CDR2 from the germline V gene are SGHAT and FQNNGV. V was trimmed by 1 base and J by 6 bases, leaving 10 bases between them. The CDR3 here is CASSLGTSTEQYF. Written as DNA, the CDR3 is TGTGCCAGCAGCTTAGGAACTAGCACCGAGCAGTACTTC. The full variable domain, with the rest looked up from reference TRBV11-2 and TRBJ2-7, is EAGVAQSPRYKIIEKRQSVAFWCNPISGHATLYWYQQILGQGPKLLIQFQNNGVVDDSQLPKDRFSAERLKGVDSTLKIQPAKLEDSAVYLCASSLGTSTEQYFGPGTRLTVT.

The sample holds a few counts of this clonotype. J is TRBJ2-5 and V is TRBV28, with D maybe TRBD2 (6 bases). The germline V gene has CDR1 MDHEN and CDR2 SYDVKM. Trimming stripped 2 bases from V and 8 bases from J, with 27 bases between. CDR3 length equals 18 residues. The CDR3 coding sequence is TGTGCCAGCAGTTTAAATCTCGGCACCGGGGGTTTATTAGGAACCCAGTACTTC. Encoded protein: CASSLNLGTGGLLGTQYF.

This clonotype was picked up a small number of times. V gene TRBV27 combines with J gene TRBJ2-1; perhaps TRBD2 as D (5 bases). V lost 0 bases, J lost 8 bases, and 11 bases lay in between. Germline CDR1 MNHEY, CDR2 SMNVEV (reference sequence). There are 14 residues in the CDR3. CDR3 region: CASSLSGSGDEQFF. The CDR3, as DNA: TGTGCCAGCAGTTTATCGGGCTCCGGGGATGAGCAGTTCTTC.

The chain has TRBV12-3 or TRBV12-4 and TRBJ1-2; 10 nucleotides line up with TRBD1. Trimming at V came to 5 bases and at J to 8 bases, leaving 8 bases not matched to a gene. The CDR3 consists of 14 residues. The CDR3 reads CASSPGTGVLGYTF. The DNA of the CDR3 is TGTGCCAGCAGTCCCGGGACAGGGGTGCTCGGCTACACCTTC.

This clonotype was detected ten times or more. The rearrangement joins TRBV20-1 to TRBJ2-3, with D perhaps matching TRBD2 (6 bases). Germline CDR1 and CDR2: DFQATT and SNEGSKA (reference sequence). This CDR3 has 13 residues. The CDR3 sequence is CGGGDESTDTQYF. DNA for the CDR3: TGCGGCGGAGGGGACGAGAGCACAGATACGCAGTATTTT.

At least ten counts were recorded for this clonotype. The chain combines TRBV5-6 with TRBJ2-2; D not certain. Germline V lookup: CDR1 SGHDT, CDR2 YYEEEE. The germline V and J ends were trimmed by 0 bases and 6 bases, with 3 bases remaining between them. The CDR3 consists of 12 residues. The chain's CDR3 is CASSLASGELFF. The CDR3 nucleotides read TGTGCCAGCAGCTTGGCTTCCGGGGAGCTGTTTTTT.

CDR3 residues: CASSQIRTGGELFF. The DNA of the CDR3 is TGTGCCAGCAGTCAAATAAGGACAGGGGGGGAGCTGTTTTTT. The chain employs TRBV12-3 or TRBV12-4 and TRBJ2-2, with 8 positions matching TRBD1. The junction had 7 bases not matched to a gene; V was cut back by 5 bases and J by 8 bases. The CDR3 spans 14 residues.

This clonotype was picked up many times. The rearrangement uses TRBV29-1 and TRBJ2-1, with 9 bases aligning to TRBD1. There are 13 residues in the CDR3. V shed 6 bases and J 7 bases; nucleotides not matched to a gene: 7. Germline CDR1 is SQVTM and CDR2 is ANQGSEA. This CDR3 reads CSVAGTGKNEQFF. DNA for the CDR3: TGCAGCGTCGCCGGGACAGGGAAGAATGAGCAGTTCTTC.

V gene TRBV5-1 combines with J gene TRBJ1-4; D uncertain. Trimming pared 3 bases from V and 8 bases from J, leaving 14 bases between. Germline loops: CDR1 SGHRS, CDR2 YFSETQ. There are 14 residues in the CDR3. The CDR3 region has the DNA TGCGCCAGCAGCTCCGGGATCCAAACGGAAAAACTGTTTTTT. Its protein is CASSSGIQTEKLFF.

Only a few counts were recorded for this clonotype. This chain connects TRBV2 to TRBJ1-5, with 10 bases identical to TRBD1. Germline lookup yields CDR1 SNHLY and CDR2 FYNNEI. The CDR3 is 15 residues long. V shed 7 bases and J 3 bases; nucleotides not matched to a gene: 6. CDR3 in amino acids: CASTLDRGLNQPQHF. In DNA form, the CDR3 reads TGTGCCAGCACTCTAGACAGGGGGCTCAATCAGCCCCAGCATTTT.

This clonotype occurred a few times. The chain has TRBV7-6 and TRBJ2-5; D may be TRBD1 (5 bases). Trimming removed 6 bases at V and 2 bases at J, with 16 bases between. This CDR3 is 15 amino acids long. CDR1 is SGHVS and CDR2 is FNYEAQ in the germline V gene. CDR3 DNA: TGTGCCAGCAGGGATGTCAGGGTCGGACAAGAGACCCAGTACTTC. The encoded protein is CASRDVRVGQETQYF.

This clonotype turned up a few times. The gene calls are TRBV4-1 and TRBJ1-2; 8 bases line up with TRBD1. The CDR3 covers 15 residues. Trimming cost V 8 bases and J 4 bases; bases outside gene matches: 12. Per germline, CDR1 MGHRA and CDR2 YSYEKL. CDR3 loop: CASQPTGDRLYGYTF. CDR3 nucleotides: TGCGCCAGCCAACCGACAGGGGACAGACTCTATGGCTACACCTTC.

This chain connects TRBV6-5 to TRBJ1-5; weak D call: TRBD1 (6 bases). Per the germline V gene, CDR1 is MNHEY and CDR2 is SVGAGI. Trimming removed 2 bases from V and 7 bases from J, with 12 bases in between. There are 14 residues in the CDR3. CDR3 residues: CASSYAGVGQPQHF. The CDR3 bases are TGTGCCAGCAGTTACGCAGGGGTCGGACAGCCCCAGCATTTT.

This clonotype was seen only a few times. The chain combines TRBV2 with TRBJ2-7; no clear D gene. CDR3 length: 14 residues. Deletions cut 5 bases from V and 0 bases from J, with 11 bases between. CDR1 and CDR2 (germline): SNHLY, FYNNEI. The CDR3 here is CASSSLGSSYEQYF. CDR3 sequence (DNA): TGTGCCAGCAGTTCCTTGGGATCCTCCTACGAGCAGTACTTC.

The CDR3 DNA reads as TGCAGCGTTAATAAGGGGGCGGGAGGAAGGTACAATGAGCAGTTCTTC. Protein: CSVNKGAGGRYNEQFF. The chain combines TRBV29-1 with TRBJ2-1; D is possibly TRBD2 (8 bases). This CDR3 spans 16 amino acids. V dropped 5 bases and J dropped 4 bases, with 21 bases sitting between them. Germline V gene sequence: CDR1 SQVTM, CDR2 ANQGSEA.

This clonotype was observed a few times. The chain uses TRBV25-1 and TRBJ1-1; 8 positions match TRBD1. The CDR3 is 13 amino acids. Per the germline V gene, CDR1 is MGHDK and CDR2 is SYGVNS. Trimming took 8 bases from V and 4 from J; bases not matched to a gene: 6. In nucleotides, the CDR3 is TGTGCCAGCGGAAGACAGGGGTCCACTGAAGCTTTCTTT. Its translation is CASGRQGSTEAFF.

CDR3 sequence: CASSFAGVRLASDTQYF. Written as DNA, the CDR3 is TGTGCCAGCAGCTTCGCCGGTGTAAGACTAGCGTCAGATACGCAGTATTTT. The rearrangement uses TRBV7-8 and TRBJ2-3, with 8 bases lining up with TRBD2. CDR1 SGHVS and CDR2 FQNEAQ come from the germline V gene. The CDR3 runs 17 residues. V lost 3 bases and J lost 4; bases outside the gene matches: 12.

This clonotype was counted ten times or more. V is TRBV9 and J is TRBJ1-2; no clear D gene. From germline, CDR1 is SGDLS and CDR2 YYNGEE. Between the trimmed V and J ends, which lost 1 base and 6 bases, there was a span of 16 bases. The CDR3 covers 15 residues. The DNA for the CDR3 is TGTGCCAGCAGCGTAAAGGGCCTACGTGGAAATGGCTACACCTTC. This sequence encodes CASSVKGLRGNGYTF.